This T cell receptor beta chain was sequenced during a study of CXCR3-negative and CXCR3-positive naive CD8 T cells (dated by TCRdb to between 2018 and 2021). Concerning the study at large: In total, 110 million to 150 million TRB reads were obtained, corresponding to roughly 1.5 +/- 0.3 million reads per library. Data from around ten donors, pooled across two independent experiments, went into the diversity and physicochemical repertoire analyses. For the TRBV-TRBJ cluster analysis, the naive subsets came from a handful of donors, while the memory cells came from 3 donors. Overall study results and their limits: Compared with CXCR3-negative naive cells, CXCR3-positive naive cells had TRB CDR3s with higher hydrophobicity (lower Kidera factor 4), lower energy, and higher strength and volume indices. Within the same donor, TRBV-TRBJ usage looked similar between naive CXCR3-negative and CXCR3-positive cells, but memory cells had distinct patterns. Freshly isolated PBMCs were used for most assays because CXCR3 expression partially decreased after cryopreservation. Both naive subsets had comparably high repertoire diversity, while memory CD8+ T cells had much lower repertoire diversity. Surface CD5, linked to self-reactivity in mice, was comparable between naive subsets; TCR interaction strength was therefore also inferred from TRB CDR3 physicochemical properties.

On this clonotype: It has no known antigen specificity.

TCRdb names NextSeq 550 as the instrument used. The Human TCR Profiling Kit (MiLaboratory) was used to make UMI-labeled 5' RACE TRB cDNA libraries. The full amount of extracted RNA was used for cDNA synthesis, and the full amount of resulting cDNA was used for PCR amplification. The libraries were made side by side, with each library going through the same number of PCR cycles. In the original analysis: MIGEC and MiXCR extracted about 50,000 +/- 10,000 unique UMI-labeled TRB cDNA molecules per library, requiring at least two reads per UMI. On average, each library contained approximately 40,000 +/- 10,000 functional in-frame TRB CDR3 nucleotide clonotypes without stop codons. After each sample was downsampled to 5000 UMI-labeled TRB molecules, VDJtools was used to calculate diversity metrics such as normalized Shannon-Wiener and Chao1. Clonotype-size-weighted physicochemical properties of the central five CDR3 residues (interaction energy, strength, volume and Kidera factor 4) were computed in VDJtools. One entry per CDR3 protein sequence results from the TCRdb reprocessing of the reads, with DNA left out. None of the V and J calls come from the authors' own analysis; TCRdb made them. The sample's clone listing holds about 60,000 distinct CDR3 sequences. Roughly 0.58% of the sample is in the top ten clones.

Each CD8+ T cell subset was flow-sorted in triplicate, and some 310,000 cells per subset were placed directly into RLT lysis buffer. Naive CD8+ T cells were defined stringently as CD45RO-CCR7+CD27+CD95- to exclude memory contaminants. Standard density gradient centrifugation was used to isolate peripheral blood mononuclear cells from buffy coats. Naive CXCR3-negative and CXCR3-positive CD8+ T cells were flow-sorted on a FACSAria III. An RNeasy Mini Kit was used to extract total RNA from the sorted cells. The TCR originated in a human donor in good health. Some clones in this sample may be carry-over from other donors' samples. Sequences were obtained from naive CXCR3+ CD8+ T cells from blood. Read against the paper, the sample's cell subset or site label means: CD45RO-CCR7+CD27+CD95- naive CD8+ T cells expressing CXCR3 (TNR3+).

CDR3 sequence: CASSHRVWQETQYF. This receptor chain uses TRBV7-2 and TRBJ2-5; TCRdb picks TRBD1, but there is no DNA to check that call. Looking up the germline V gene yields CDR1 SGHTA and CDR2 FQGNSA. The CDR3, from cysteine to phenylalanine, totals 14 residues. The DNA is unrecorded. Extended through the reference TRBV7-2 and TRBJ2-5 proteins, this CDR3 yields the full variable domain: GAGVSQSPSNKVTEKGKDVELRCDPISGHTALYWYRQSLGQGLEFLIYFQGNSAPDKSGLPSDRFSAERTGGSVSTLTIQRTQQEDSAVYLCASSHRVWQETQYFGPGTRLLVL.